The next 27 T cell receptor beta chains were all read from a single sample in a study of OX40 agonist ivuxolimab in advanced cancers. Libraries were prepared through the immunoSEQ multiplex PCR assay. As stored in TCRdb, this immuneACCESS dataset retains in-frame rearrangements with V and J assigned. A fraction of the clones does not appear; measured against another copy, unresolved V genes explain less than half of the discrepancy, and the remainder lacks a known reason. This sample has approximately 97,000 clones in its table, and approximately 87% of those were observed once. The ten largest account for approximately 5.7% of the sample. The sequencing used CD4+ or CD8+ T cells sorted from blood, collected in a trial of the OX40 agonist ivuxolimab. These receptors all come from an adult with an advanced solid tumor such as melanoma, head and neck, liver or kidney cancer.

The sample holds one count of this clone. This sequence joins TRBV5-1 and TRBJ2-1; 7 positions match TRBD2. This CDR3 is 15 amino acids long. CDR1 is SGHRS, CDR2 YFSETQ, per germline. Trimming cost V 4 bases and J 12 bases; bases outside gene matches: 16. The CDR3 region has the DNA TGCGCCAGCAGCGAAACTAGCGTCGAGGGGTTAGGGCAGTTCTTC. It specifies CASSETSVEGLGQFF.

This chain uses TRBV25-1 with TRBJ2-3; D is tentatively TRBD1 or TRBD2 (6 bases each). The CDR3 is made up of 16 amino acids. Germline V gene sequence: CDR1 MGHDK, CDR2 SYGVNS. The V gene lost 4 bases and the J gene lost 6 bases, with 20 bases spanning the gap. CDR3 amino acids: CASSGLRGAIVDTQYF. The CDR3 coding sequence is TGTGCCAGCAGTGGCCTAAGGGGGGCAATAGTGGATACGCAGTATTTT.

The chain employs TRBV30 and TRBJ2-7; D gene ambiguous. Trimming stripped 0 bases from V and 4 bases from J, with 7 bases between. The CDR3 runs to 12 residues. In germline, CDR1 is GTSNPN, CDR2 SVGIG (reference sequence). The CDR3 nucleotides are TGTGCCTGGAGTGTGGGCAAGTACGAGCAGTACTTC. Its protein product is CAWSVGKYEQYF.

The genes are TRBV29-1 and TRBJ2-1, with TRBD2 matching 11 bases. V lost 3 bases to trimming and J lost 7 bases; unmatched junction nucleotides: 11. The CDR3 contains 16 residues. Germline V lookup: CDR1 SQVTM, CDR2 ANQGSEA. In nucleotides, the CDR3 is TGCAGCGTTGACTCGTATAGCGGGAGGGCCCGTAATGAGCAGTTCTTC. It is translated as CSVDSYSGRARNEQFF.

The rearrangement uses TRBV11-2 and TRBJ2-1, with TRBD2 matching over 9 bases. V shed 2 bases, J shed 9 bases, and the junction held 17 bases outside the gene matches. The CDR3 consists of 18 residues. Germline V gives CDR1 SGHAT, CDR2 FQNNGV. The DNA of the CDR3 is TGTGCCAGCAGCTTAACTTCTTTGGTCGGCGGGGGGGCAAGTGAGCAGTTCTTC. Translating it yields CASSLTSLVGGGASEQFF.

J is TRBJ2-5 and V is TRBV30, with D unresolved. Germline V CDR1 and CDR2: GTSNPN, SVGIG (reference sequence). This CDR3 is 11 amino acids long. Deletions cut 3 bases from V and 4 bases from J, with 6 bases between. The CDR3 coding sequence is TGTGCCTGGAGACGGACAGAGACCCAGTACTTC. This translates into CAWRRTETQYF.

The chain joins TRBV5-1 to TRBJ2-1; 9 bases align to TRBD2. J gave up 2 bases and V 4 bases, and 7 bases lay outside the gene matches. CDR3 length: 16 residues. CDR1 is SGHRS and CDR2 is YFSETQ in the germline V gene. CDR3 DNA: TGCGCCAGCAGCGGAGCGGGGGGCCTTGCCTACAATGAGCAGTTCTTC. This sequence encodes CASSGAGGLAYNEQFF.

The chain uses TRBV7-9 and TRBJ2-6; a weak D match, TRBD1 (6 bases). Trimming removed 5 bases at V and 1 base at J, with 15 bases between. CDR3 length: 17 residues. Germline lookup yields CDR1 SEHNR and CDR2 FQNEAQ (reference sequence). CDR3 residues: CASSPGQLRSGANVLTF. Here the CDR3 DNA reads TGTGCCAGCAGCCCCGGACAGTTGAGATCTGGGGCCAACGTCCTGACTTTC.

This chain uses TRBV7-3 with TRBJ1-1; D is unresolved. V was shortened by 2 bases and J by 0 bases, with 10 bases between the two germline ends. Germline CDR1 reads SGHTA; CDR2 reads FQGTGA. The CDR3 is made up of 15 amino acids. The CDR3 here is CASSLSYIMNTEAFF. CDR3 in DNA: TGTGCCAGCAGCTTATCGTACATTATGAACACTGAAGCTTTCTTT. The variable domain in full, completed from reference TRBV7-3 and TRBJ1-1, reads GAGVSQTPSNKVTEKGKYVELRCDPISGHTALYWYRQSLGQGPEFLIYFQGTGAADDSGLPNDRFFAVRPEGSVSTLKIQRTERGDSAVYLCASSLSYIMNTEAFFGQGTRLTVV.

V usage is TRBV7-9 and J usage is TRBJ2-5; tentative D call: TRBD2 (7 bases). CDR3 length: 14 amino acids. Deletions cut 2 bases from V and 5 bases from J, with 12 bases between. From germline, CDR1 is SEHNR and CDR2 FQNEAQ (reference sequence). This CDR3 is CASSLRGGDETQYF. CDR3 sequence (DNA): TGTGCCAGCAGCTTACGCGGGGGCGACGAGACCCAGTACTTC.

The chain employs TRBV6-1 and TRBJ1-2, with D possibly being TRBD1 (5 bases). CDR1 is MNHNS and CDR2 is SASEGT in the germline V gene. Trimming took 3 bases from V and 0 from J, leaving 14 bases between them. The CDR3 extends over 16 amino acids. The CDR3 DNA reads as TGTGCCAGCAGTGAGCCCGGACAAGGAGCTAACTATGGCTACACCTTC. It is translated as CASSEPGQGANYGYTF.

CDR3 DNA sequence: TGCGCCAGCAGCCATCGGGGTAGTGGGACTGAAGCTTTCTTT. Translated, it gives CASSHRGSGTEAFF. V usage is TRBV4-3 and J usage is TRBJ1-1, with D uncertain. CDR1 is LGHNA and CDR2 is YSLEER in the germline V gene. The V gene lost 3 bases and the J gene lost 5 bases, with 13 bases spanning the gap. The CDR3 contains 14 residues.

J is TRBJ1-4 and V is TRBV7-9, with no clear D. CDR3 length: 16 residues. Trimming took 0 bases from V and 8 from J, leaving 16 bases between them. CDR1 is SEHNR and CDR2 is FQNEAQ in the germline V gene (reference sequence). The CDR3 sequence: CASSLAPGRAGEKLFF. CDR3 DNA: TGTGCCAGCAGCTTAGCGCCGGGGAGGGCGGGAGAAAAACTGTTTTTT. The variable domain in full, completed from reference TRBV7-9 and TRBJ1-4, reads DTGVSQNPRHKITKRGQNVTFRCDPISEHNRLYWYRQTLGQGPEFLTYFQNEAQLEKSRLLSDRFSAERPKGSFSTLEIQRTEQGDSAMYLCASSLAPGRAGEKLFFGSGTQLSVL.

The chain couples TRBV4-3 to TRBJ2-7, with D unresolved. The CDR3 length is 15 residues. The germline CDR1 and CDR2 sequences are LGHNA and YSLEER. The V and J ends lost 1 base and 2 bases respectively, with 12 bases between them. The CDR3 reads CASSQARLGTYEQYF. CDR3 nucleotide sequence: TGCGCCAGCAGCCAAGCCCGCCTAGGGACCTACGAGCAGTACTTC.

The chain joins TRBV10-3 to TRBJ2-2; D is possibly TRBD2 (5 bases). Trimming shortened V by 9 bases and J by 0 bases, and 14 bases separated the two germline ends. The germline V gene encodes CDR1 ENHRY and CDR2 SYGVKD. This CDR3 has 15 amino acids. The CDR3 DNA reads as TGTGCCATTCCCAATCCTAGCTCGAACACCGGGGAGCTGTTTTTT. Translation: CAIPNPSSNTGELFF.

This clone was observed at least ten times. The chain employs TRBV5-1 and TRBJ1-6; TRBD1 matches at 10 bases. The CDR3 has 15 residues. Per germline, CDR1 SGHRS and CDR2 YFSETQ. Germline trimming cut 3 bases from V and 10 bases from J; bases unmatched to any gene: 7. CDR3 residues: CASSSRGDRGSPLHF. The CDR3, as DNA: TGCGCCAGCAGCTCCCGTGGGGACAGGGGATCACCCCTCCACTTT.

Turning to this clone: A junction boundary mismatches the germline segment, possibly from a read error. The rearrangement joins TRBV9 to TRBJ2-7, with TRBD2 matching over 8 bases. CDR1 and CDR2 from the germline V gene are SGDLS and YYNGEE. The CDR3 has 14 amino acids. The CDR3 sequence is CASGVVAGSYEQYF. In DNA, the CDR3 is TGTGCCAGCGGCGTAGTAGCGGGAAGCTACGAGCAGTACTTC. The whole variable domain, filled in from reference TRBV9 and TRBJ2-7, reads DSGVTQTPKHLITATGQRVTLRCSPRSGDLSVYWYQQSLDQGLQFLIQYYNGEERAKGNILERFSAQQFPDLHSELNLSSLELGDSALYFCASGVVAGSYEQYFGPGTRLTVT.

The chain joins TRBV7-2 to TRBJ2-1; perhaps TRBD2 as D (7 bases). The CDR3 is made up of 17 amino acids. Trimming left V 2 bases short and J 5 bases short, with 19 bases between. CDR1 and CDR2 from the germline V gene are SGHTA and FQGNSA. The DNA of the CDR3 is TGTGCCAGCAGCTTAAGGACAGCGGGAATATTCCACAATGAGCAGTTCTTC. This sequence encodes CASSLRTAGIFHNEQFF.

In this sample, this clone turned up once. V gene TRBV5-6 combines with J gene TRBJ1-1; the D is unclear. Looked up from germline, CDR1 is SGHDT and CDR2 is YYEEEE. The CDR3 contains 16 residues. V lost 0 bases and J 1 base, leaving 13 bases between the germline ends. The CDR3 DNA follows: TGTGCCAGCAGCTTGGCCGGGAGGGCCCCGAACACTGAAGCTTTCTTT. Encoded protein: CASSLAGRAPNTEAFF.

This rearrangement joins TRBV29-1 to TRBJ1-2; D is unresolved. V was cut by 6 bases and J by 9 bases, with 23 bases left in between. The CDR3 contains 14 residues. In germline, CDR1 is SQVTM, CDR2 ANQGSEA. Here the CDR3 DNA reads TGCAGCGTCGTTGAAGTGGACGGTCAATCTCGCTACACCTTC. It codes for CSVVEVDGQSRYTF. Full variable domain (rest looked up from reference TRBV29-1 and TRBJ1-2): SAVISQKPSRDICQRGTSLTIQCQVDSQVTMMFWYRQQPGQSLTLIATANQGSEATYESGFVIDKFPISRPNLTFSTLTVSNMSPEDSSIYLCSVVEVDGQSRYTFGSGTRLTVV.

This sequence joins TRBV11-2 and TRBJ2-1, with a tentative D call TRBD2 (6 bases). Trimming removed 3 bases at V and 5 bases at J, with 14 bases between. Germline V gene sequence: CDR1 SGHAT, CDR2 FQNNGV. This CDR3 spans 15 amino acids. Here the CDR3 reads CASSFSPLANNEQFF. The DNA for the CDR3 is TGTGCCAGCAGCTTTTCCCCCCTAGCGAACAATGAGCAGTTCTTC.

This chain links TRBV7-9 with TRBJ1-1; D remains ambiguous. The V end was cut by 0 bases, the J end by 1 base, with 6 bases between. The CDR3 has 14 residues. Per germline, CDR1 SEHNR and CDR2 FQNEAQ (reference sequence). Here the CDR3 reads CASSLAWENTEAFF. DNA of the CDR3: TGTGCCAGCAGCTTAGCTTGGGAGAACACTGAAGCTTTCTTT.

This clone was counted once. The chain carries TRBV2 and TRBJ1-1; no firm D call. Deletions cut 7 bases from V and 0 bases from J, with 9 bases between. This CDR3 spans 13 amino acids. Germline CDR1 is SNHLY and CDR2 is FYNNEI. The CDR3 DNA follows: TGTGCCAGCACGGGATTCATGAACACTGAAGCTTTCTTT. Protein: CASTGFMNTEAFF.

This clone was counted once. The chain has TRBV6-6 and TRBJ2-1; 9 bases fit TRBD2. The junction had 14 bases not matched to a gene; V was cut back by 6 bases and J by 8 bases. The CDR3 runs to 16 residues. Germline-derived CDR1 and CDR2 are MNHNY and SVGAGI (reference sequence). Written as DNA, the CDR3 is TGTGCCAGCAGGGCGCTTCCGGGACTAGCTTTGGATGAGCAGTTCTTC. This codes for CASRALPGLALDEQFF.

The CDR3 DNA sequence: TGTGCCAGTAGTAGGCGGGAGCTCACAGATACGCAGTATTTT. Its protein product is CASSRRELTDTQYF. V usage is TRBV19 and J usage is TRBJ2-3; the match to TRBD2 covers 7 bases. Germline CDR1 and CDR2: LNHDA and SQIVND (reference sequence). This CDR3 comprises 14 residues. After removal of 4 bases from V and 2 bases from J, the junction contained 3 bases not matched to a gene.

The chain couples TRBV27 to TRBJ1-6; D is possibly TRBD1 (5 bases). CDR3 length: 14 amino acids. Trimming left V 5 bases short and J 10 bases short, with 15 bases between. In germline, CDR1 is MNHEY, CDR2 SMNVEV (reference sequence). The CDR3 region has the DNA TGTGCCAGCAGTCTACGCCGGGACGGCTCACCCCTCCACTTT. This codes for CASSLRRDGSPLHF.

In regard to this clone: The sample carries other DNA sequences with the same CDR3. The CDR3 bases are TGTGCCAGCAGTGAATTGGGACAGGGTAACACTGAAGCTTTCTTT. This gives the protein CASSELGQGNTEAFF. V gene TRBV2 combines with J gene TRBJ1-1; 9 bases align to TRBD1. The CDR3 sequence is 15 residues long. Germline V gene lookup returns CDR1 SNHLY and CDR2 FYNNEI. Trimming removed 2 bases from V and 2 bases from J; junction bases left unmatched: 3.